This T cell receptor (beta chain) was recovered during a study of blood T cell repertoires in COVID-19. Background on the study: Some COVID-19 samples were acute and others convalescent; all came from the United States, Italy and Spain. From T cells, B-cell-depleted T cells, or PBMCs came the material, which was cDNA or gDNA.

With V trimmed by 0 bases and J by 5 bases, 7 bases remained unmatched. Germline loops: CDR1 SEHNR, CDR2 FQNEAQ (reference sequence). CDR3 size: 16 residues. Per the original methods: Nucleated cell number was recorded as an estimate derived from reference gene primer amplification. Assay: immunoSEQ multiplex PCR; the TCRdb copy retains only in-frame clones and omits some. V and J calls and clone size are those listed in that table; D and trimming were worked out from the DNA. The sample records 80,000 to 130,000 clones, more than 85% being singletons. The receptor was derived from a man aged 55 to 69 with acute or convalescent COVID-19. The chain uses TRBV7-9 and TRBJ1-2; 9 positions agree with TRBD1. Sequencing was done on a sample of peripheral blood. Here the CDR3 reads CASSLASTGGRYGYTF. The CDR3 DNA reads TGTGCCAGCAGCTTAGCGTCGACAGGGGGACGGTATGGCTACACCTTC.